Listed here are 24 T cell receptor beta chains from one sample, sequenced in a study of identical twins (TCRdb year 2016). Libraries were made using 5' RACE. For sequencing, an Illumina HiSeq 2000 was employed. TCRdb itself trimmed the public reads at Q25 with fastp, ran MiXCR and retained productive beta chains. Each entry is one CDR3 protein sequence, shown with its most common DNA and genes. Here the sample has around 510,000 distinct CDR3 sequences; around an eighth occur a single time. Approximately 0.98% of the sample comes from the top ten. The data were also submitted as part of a second study, on yellow fever vaccine responses in identical twins.

Material for sequencing was CD4+ T cells sorted from blood. The receptors stem from a woman aged 18-35 years in good health.

This sequence joins TRBV6-1 and TRBJ1-5; no clear D. CDR3 length: 16 residues. Germline CDR1 reads MNHNS; CDR2 reads SASEGT. Deletions cut 5 bases from V and 0 bases from J, with 14 bases between. In DNA, the CDR3 is TGTGCCAGCAGTCCCCGGGCGGGTTATAGCAATCAGCCCCAGCATTTT. Protein sequence: CASSPRAGYSNQPQHF.

The chain joins TRBV5-1 to TRBJ1-6; D is ambiguous. V dropped 5 bases and J dropped 14 bases, with 11 bases sitting between them. The germline V gene has CDR1 SGHRS and CDR2 YFSETQ. CDR3 length equals 11 residues. Here the CDR3 DNA reads TGCGCCAGCAGGGAGGGTTTGACCCTCCACTTT. Its protein product is CASREGLTLHF.

The chain joins TRBV5-1 to TRBJ2-3; 7 nucleotides align to TRBD2. V was pared by 0 bases and J by 4 bases, with 5 bases of the junction left unmatched. CDR3 length: 15 residues. Germline V gives CDR1 SGHRS, CDR2 YFSETQ. CDR3 in amino acids: CASSLEGLVPDTQYF. CDR3 DNA: TGCGCCAGCAGCTTGGAAGGACTAGTGCCAGATACGCAGTATTTT. Filled out from reference TRBV5-1 and TRBJ2-3, the complete variable domain reads KAGVTQTPRYLIKTRGQQVTLSCSPISGHRSVSWYQQTPGQGLQFLFEYFSETQRNKGNFPGRFSGRQFSNSRSEMNVSTLELGDSALYLCASSLEGLVPDTQYFGPGTRLTVL.

This chain uses TRBV5-1 with TRBJ1-1, with D uncertain. The CDR3 covers 15 residues. Per the germline V gene, CDR1 is SGHRS and CDR2 is YFSETQ. With 4 bases removed from V and 5 bases from J, the gap between germline ends came to 18 bases. In nucleotides, the CDR3 is TGCGCCAGCAGCCCAGGCGGTTCAGTGTTTACTGAAGCTTTCTTT. It encodes CASSPGGSVFTEAFF.

In this sample, this clonotype turned up a few times. The chain joins TRBV28 to TRBJ2-3; D perhaps matches TRBD2 (6 bases). CDR3 length equals 14 residues. CDR1 and CDR2 from the germline V gene are MDHEN and SYDVKM. V was cut by 3 bases and J by 2 bases, with 9 bases left in between. DNA for the CDR3: TGTGCCAGCAGTTTGCGGGGTTTCACAGATACGCAGTATTTT. Its protein is CASSLRGFTDTQYF.

V gene TRBV20-1 combines with J gene TRBJ2-1, with no clear D. This CDR3 has 15 residues. The V end lost 2 bases, the J end lost 6 bases, and 17 bases lay between the germline ends. Germline V gene lookup returns CDR1 DFQATT and CDR2 SNEGSKA (reference sequence). CDR3 coding DNA: TGCAGTGCTAGATTGGCTACTTCCAATCTCAATGAGCAGTTCTTC. Its protein product is CSARLATSNLNEQFF.

The CDR3 nucleotides read TGCAGCGTCGGGACCTCTGGAAACACCATATATTTT. Translating gives CSVGTSGNTIYF. The chain couples TRBV29-1 to TRBJ1-3; a weak D match, TRBD1 (5 bases). This CDR3 has 12 amino acids. Germline V lookup: CDR1 SQVTM, CDR2 ANQGSEA. V was pared by 6 bases and J by 0 bases, with 6 bases between.

This clonotype showed up just a few times. The chain combines TRBV25-1 with TRBJ1-1; TRBD1 matches at 7 bases. Trimming took 5 bases from V and 1 from J; bases not matched to a gene: 7. Germline assignment: CDR1 MGHDK and CDR2 SYGVNS. The CDR3 has 15 amino acids. Written as DNA, the CDR3 is TGTGCCAGCAGTCCGGACAGGACATCGAACACTGAAGCTTTCTTT. This gives the protein CASSPDRTSNTEAFF.

This clonotype was detected ten times or more. This chain links TRBV29-1 with TRBJ2-7, with unresolved D. The CDR3 is 13 residues long. Trimming stripped 1 base from V and 0 bases from J, with 7 bases between. Germline values: CDR1 SQVTM, CDR2 ANQGSEA. The CDR3 reads CSVEVWGSYEQYF. CDR3 in DNA: TGCAGCGTTGAAGTGTGGGGCTCCTACGAGCAGTACTTC.

The CDR3 nucleotides are TGTGCCAGCAGCCCCGGGGGGGGCGGGAGGCCGAATGAGCAGTTCTTC. Its protein product is CASSPGGGGRPNEQFF. V usage is TRBV11-3 and J usage is TRBJ2-1, with 8 bases matching TRBD2. This CDR3 region has 16 residues. The germline CDR1 and CDR2 sequences are SGHNT and YENEEA. Trimming cost V 5 bases and J 7 bases; bases outside gene matches: 13.

This clonotype was detected ten times or more. The chain links TRBV29-1 to TRBJ2-3; D is ambiguous. V was shortened by 4 bases and J by 0 bases, with 8 bases between the two germline ends. Germline assignment: CDR1 SQVTM and CDR2 ANQGSEA. This CDR3 is 13 amino acids long. CDR3 in DNA: TGCAGCGTTGGGAGCGCTAGCACAGATACGCAGTATTTT. Its translation: CSVGSASTDTQYF.

This clonotype was observed a handful of times. The chain links TRBV24-1 to TRBJ1-2, with D possibly matching TRBD1 (6 bases). CDR3 length: 12 amino acids. Trimming pared 4 bases from V and 8 bases from J, leaving 10 bases between. Germline CDR1 KGHDR, CDR2 SFDVKD. In nucleotides, the CDR3 is TGTGCCACCAGTGACCCAGGGGACGGCTACACCTTC. It translates to CATSDPGDGYTF.

V gene TRBV6-2 or TRBV6-3 combines with J gene TRBJ1-1; D remains ambiguous. V lost 0 bases, J lost 0 bases, and 5 bases lay in between. This CDR3 is 14 amino acids long. From germline, CDR1 is MNHEY and CDR2 SVGEGT. The CDR3 DNA reads TGTGCCAGCAGTTACTCGAACATGAACACTGAAGCTTTCTTT. Amino acids: CASSYSNMNTEAFF.

Comment on this clonotype: A much larger clonotype is one base distant, so this may be a read error. The rearrangement links TRBV7-2 to TRBJ1-1, with D possibly matching TRBD1 (5 bases). The CDR3 has 13 amino acids. Trimming took off 1 base at V and 4 bases at J, with 7 bases between the two ends. Germline CDR1 is SGHTA and CDR2 is FQGNSA. CDR3 sequence reads: CASSLERGTEAFF. CDR3 bases: TGTGCCAGCAGCTTAGAAAGGGGCACTGAAGCTTTCTTT.

V gene TRBV11-2 combines with J gene TRBJ2-7; D is unclear. This CDR3 has 18 amino acids. Trimming took off 5 bases at V and 3 bases at J, with 26 bases between the two ends. Germline V gene sequence: CDR1 SGHAT, CDR2 FQNNGV. The CDR3 spells CASSPIPLRWTLNYEQYF. Here the CDR3 DNA reads TGTGCCAGCAGCCCCATCCCCCTTCGTTGGACCTTGAACTACGAGCAGTACTTC.

This clonotype turned up a few times. The chain has TRBV30 and TRBJ1-1; a weak D match, TRBD1 (5 bases). Germline loops: CDR1 GTSNPN, CDR2 SVGIG (reference sequence). Trimming removed 3 bases from V and 0 bases from J, with 14 bases in between. The CDR3 totals 15 residues. Here the CDR3 reads CAWSGTTFMNTEAFF. DNA of the CDR3: TGTGCCTGGAGCGGGACCACTTTCATGAACACTGAAGCTTTCTTT.

This clonotype was detected only a few times. This chain links TRBV12-3 or TRBV12-4 with TRBJ2-2, with D unresolved. Trimming cost V 6 bases and J 6 bases, with 8 bases left between them. The CDR3 length is 12 residues. The CDR3 protein is CASRSRAGELFF. DNA for the CDR3: TGTGCCAGCAGGTCTCGAGCCGGGGAGCTGTTTTTT.

This clonotype was detected a few times. This chain links TRBV2 with TRBJ2-1; D is perhaps TRBD2 (6 bases). The CDR3 is 15 amino acids. CDR1 is SNHLY and CDR2 is FYNNEI in the germline V gene. V dropped 1 base and J dropped 7 bases, with 14 bases sitting between them. CDR3 loop: CASSEEGGVGNEQFF. The CDR3 DNA reads TGTGCCAGCAGTGAAGAGGGAGGAGTGGGGAATGAGCAGTTCTTC.

The gene calls are TRBV6-6 and TRBJ2-3, with D perhaps TRBD2 (6 bases). The CDR3 consists of 12 residues. With 10 bases removed from V and 7 bases from J, the gap between germline ends came to 15 bases. The germline gives CDR1 MNHNY, CDR2 SVGAGI (reference sequence). CDR3 coding DNA: TGTGCCACCACTAGCAGTCTGAATACGCAGTATTTT. It specifies CATTSSLNTQYF.

The CDR3 DNA follows: TGCGCCAGCAGCCCGGGACAGGGTTCGGCGGATACGCAGTATTTT. This encodes CASSPGQGSADTQYF. This sequence joins TRBV4-3 and TRBJ2-3; TRBD1 matches at 9 bases. Germline V CDR1 and CDR2: LGHNA, YSLEER. This CDR3 contains 15 residues. With V trimmed by 4 bases and J by 6 bases, 8 bases remained unmatched.

J is TRBJ2-7 and V is TRBV20-1, with 7 bases aligning to TRBD1. J was trimmed by 3 bases and V by 6 bases; bases with no gene match: 8. Germline V lookup: CDR1 DFQATT, CDR2 SNEGSKA (reference sequence). CDR3 length equals 13 residues. DNA of the CDR3: TGCAGTGCCCCTGAGACAGGGAACTACGAGCAGTACTTC. It codes for CSAPETGNYEQYF.

This clonotype showed up many times. One junction end does not reproduce the germline sequence, and a read error may be involved. The J gene is TRBJ1-5, the V gene TRBV20-1, with D maybe TRBD1 (6 bases). The CDR3 contains 12 residues. Germline V gene sequence: CDR1 DFQATT, CDR2 SNEGSKA (reference sequence). Here the CDR3 reads CSARGGNQPQHF. CDR3 nucleotide sequence: TGCAGTGCAAGAGGGGGTAACCAGCCCCAGCATTTT.

This chain uses TRBV27 with TRBJ2-7, with 16 bases identical to TRBD2. Germline V lookup: CDR1 MNHEY, CDR2 SMNVEV (reference sequence). The CDR3 sequence is 17 residues long. V lost 5 bases, J lost 2 bases, and 6 bases stayed unmatched. The CDR3 loop is CASSPPGLAGGPYEQYF. CDR3 in DNA: TGTGCCAGCAGTCCCCCGGGACTAGCGGGAGGGCCCTACGAGCAGTACTTC.

This clonotype was observed at least ten times. The chain employs TRBV7-2 and TRBJ2-3; 10 bases are shared with TRBD2. Germline CDR1 is SGHTA and CDR2 is FQGNSA. The length of the CDR3 is 14 residues. V shed 7 bases, J shed 2 bases, and the junction held 3 bases outside the gene matches. CDR3 in amino acids: CASKLAGPTDTQYF. The CDR3 region has the DNA TGTGCCAGCAAACTAGCGGGGCCCACAGATACGCAGTATTTT.